The entry below gives a single TCR beta chain sequence along with its context. Its antigen is still unknown. Treatment defined: oral pan-JAK inhibitor, 5-10 mg twice daily. These data come from a study of CD8+ T cells in alopecia areata. Study summary: Twice a day, 5 to 10 mg of oral tofacitinib was administered to treated patients.

Broader study findings: Among the cells sequenced in scalp samples are also the resident alphabeta T cells of normal skin.

It was cDNA, reverse transcribed from extracted RNA, that served as the sequencing template. Assay used: immunoSEQ multiplex PCR; TCRdb lists only in-frame clones, some missing. The sample yields 200,000 to 250,000 clones, roughly 64% seen once. This receptor was obtained from a human donor with alopecia areata. The sample consisted of CD4+ T cells sorted from blood, taken at week 4, from a patient treated with tofacitinib.

The CDR3 sequence is CASSLKSGTENYGYTF. In DNA form, the CDR3 reads TGTGCCAGCAGCTTAAAGAGCGGGACGGAAAACTATGGCTACACCTTC. The J gene is TRBJ1-2, the V gene TRBV7-2; a possible D gene is TRBD1 (5 bases). Germline CDR1 and CDR2: SGHTA and FQGNSA. Trimming shortened V by 2 bases and J by 2 bases, and 15 bases separated the two germline ends. The CDR3 totals 16 residues.